This TCR beta chain was documented in a study of blood T cells in healthy people across ages. About this clonotype itself: This may stem from a read error, because a much larger clone lies one nucleotide away.

The CDR3 has 13 residues. Germline V gene data show CDR1 as SGDLS and CDR2 as YYNGEE. A sample-barcoded 5' primer and a J-beta primer mix were used in a second PCR of about 6 to 11 cycles. TCRdb recomputed calls from the 5' RACE reads with MiXCR, one row per CDR3 protein. The profile shows some 940,000 distinct CDR3 sequences, 25% to 35% of them singletons. The sample also formed part of further work on T cells of mothers and their children. That source reports: Maternal samples each gave over 9.5 million TCR beta CDR3 reads, and child samples about 3 million each.

The V gene is TRBV9, the J gene TRBJ2-5; D is unresolved. The sample consisted of blood. The receptor's source is a woman aged 40 to 55 in good health. CDR3 sequence (DNA): TGTGCCTGCAGCGTAGCTGAGGAAGAGACCCAGTACTTC. This gives the protein CACSVAEEETQYF.